This entry lists 8 T cell receptor beta chains sequenced from one sample in a study of spatial heterogeneity in lung cancer (dated by TCRdb to between 2018 and 2021). What the authors observed across the whole study: The tumor nonsynonymous mutation count correlated with the number of expanded intratumoral alpha and beta TCRs.

The library was obtained by 5' RACE. The data were produced on a NextSeq 500. The public reads were reprocessed in TCRdb via fastp at Q25 and MiXCR, keeping in-frame beta chains. Here each entry gathers all rows of one CDR3 protein and keeps the most common genes and DNA. The sample includes about 5,600 distinct CDR3 sequences, with roughly 7.1% observed a single time. The ten largest clonotypes hold 25% to 30% of the sample. The antigens of these receptors remain unknown. The intended sense of this specimen's time point label: sample taken at primary tumor resection. Sequencing used lung tumor tissue, obtained at surgery. These receptors were collected from a female donor with early-stage non-small cell lung cancer.

This clonotype was counted many times. This beta chain is a stray sequence in a library constructed for alpha chains; its clone size is not meaningful. The J gene is TRBJ2-5, the V gene TRBV10-3; 7 bases map to TRBD2. After removal of 6 bases from V and 7 bases from J, the junction contained 11 bases not matched to a gene. CDR1 ENHRY and CDR2 SYGVKD come from the germline V gene. The CDR3 sequence is 14 residues long. CDR3: CAISTSVSETTQYF. CDR3 DNA sequence: TGTGCCATCAGCACTAGCGTATCTGAAACGACCCAGTACTTC.

This clonotype was picked up many times. The size of this beta chain means little, since it is a stray read in a library made for alpha chains. The chain uses TRBV10-1 and TRBJ1-1; 7 positions match TRBD1. The V segment lost 4 bases and the J segment 4 bases; nucleotides outside the gene matches: 6. Germline V CDR1 and CDR2: WNHNN, SYGVQD (reference sequence). This CDR3 contains 14 residues. The CDR3, as DNA: TGCGCCAGCAGTGTAAGGGGGCGAGGCACTGAAGCTTTCTTT. This translates into CASSVRGRGTEAFF.

In regard to this clonotype: This beta chain is a stray sequence in a library constructed for alpha chains; its clone size is not meaningful. J is TRBJ1-2 and V is TRBV9, with D maybe TRBD1 (6 bases). Trimming took 4 bases from V and 6 from J, leaving 13 bases between them. Germline-derived CDR1 and CDR2 are SGDLS and YYNGEE. The CDR3 consists of 13 residues. CDR3 sequence: CASSLRGGDGYTF. Here the CDR3 DNA reads TGTGCCAGCAGCCTAAGAGGGGGGGATGGCTACACCTTC.

This clonotype is deemed medium-sized. The library was prepared for alpha chains; this beta chain is a stray read, so its frequency means little. The chain employs TRBV24-1 and TRBJ2-2; the match to TRBD2 covers 7 bases. In germline, CDR1 is KGHDR, CDR2 SFDVKD. The CDR3 has 18 residues. V lost 3 bases and J lost 0; bases outside the gene matches: 9. Here the CDR3 reads CATSDGGGPNPNTGELFF. The DNA of the CDR3 is TGTGCCACCAGTGATGGGGGGGGACCTAACCCGAACACCGGGGAGCTGTTTTTT.

This clonotype has a count of ten or more. A much larger clone lies a single base off, so this may be a read error. As an off-target read in a library built for alpha chains, this beta chain has a frequency of little significance. The chain employs TRBV28 and TRBJ2-7, with D maybe TRBD1 (6 bases). Germline V gene lookup returns CDR1 MDHEN and CDR2 SYDVKM. This CDR3 has 12 amino acids. In DNA, the CDR3 is TGTGCCGGCAGGCCGCACAGGGAAGGGCAGTACTTC. Translation gives CAGRPHREGQYF.

Comment on this clonotype: This beta chain turned up in a library designed for alpha chains; as an off-target read, its abundance says little. V usage is TRBV4-1 and J usage is TRBJ2-5; D not resolved. The germline V and J ends were trimmed by 4 bases and 0 bases, with 18 bases remaining between them. Germline lookup yields CDR1 MGHRA and CDR2 YSYEKL. The CDR3 runs to 17 residues. DNA for the CDR3: TGCGCCAGCAGCCCCTTAATTAAGGCAGGCAACCAAGAGACCCAGTACTTC. Protein: CASSPLIKAGNQETQYF.

This clonotype was detected many times. Since it is a stray read in a library aimed at alpha chains, this beta chain has a size that is not meaningful. The rearrangement uses TRBV27 and TRBJ2-1; 9 bases map to TRBD2. Germline V lookup: CDR1 MNHEY, CDR2 SMNVEV (reference sequence). V lost 5 bases and J lost 7; bases outside the gene matches: 18. The CDR3 has 18 residues. CDR3 sequence reads: CASSPAPPTSGGKNEQFF. The CDR3 region has the DNA TGTGCCAGCAGTCCCGCACCCCCGACTAGCGGCGGAAAGAATGAGCAGTTCTTC.

Regarding this clonotype: Being off target in a library aimed at alpha chains, this beta chain has a size of little meaning. The V call is TRBV20-1, the J call TRBJ2-5; 14 nucleotides line up with TRBD2. Germline CDR1 reads DFQATT; CDR2 reads SNEGSKA (reference sequence). The CDR3 extends over 19 amino acids. V dropped 1 base and J dropped 3; count of bases not matched to a gene: 13. The CDR3: CSARGGPGLAGGFEETQYF. CDR3 sequence (DNA): TGCAGTGCTAGAGGAGGCCCTGGACTAGCGGGAGGTTTTGAAGAGACCCAGTACTTC.